Below, 5 T cell receptor beta chains from the same sample are listed, as sequenced in a study of blood T cell repertoires in COVID-19. Sequencing used immunoSEQ multiplex PCR; TCRdb keeps in-frame clones, though not all of them. The sample carries 110,000 or so clones, about 85% recorded once. What was sequenced was peripheral blood. The receptors come from a man aged 35 to 55 with acute or convalescent COVID-19.

The table lists this clone with a count of one. V and J are TRBV7-2 and TRBJ2-5; the match to TRBD1 covers 8 bases. Per germline, CDR1 SGHTA and CDR2 FQGNSA. This CDR3 comprises 15 residues. Losses at the gene ends were 3 bases for V and 2 bases for J; bases not matched to a gene: 5. In DNA, the CDR3 is TGTGCCAGCAGCTTCGGACAGGGCCTGCAAGAGACCCAGTACTTC. Its protein is CASSFGQGLQETQYF.

This clone has a handful of counts. The rearrangement uses TRBV9 and TRBJ1-3; 10 bases agree with TRBD1. The CDR3 extends over 15 amino acids. Germline CDR1 SGDLS, CDR2 YYNGEE. V gave up 4 bases and J gave up 6 bases; unmatched junction bases: 7. The CDR3 DNA sequence: TGTGCCAGCAGCACAGGGACAGGGGACGAAAACACCATATATTTT. Residues: CASSTGTGDENTIYF.

This rearrangement joins TRBV9 to TRBJ2-1; 9 bases match TRBD1. The germline V gene encodes CDR1 SGDLS and CDR2 YYNGEE. The V gene end was trimmed by 0 bases and the J gene end by 8 bases; junction bases not matched to a gene: 9. This CDR3 is built from 16 residues. CDR3 nucleotides: TGTGCCAGCAGCGTAGAGGGGGGACAGGGTATGCATGAGCAGTTCTTC. It yields the protein CASSVEGGQGMHEQFF. The full variable domain, completed using reference TRBV9 and TRBJ2-1, is DSGVTQTPKHLITATGQRVTLRCSPRSGDLSVYWYQQSLDQGLQFLIQYYNGEERAKGNILERFSAQQFPDLHSELNLSSLELGDSALYFCASSVEGGQGMHEQFFGPGTRLTVL.

This clone was picked up a small number of times. The chain uses TRBV5-4 and TRBJ2-7; D unresolved. Trimming removed 5 bases from V and 0 bases from J, with 9 bases in between. The length of the CDR3 is 13 residues. The germline V gene has CDR1 SGHNT and CDR2 YYREEE (reference sequence). Here the CDR3 reads CASSIGPSYEQYF. CDR3 sequence (DNA): TGTGCCAGCAGTATTGGGCCCTCCTACGAGCAGTACTTC.

J is TRBJ1-2 and V is TRBV2, with D possibly TRBD1 on 5 matching bases. CDR3 length equals 11 residues. V was shortened by 6 bases and J by 7 bases, with 9 bases between the two germline ends. CDR1 and CDR2 (germline): SNHLY, FYNNEI. The DNA of the CDR3 is TGTGCCAGCAGGGGGACTACTGGCTACACCTTC. It specifies CASRGTTGYTF.